Sequencing of this T cell receptor beta chain was carried out in a study of CD8 T cells in ankylosing spondylitis. The J segment lost 8 bases and the V segment lost 3 bases, leaving 8 bases of the junction unmatched. There are 14 residues in the CDR3. In germline, CDR1 is LGHNA, CDR2 YSLEER. Whole-study findings and limits: Past studies reported some motif variants in reactive arthritis synovial fluid and blood. Apparently characteristic of ankylosing spondylitis blood was a TCR beta motif (roughly eight highly homologous variants). CD8+ cells made up the disease-linked clones, which were relatively rare in peripheral blood.

This clonotype showed up many times. What it binds is not known. In making TCR beta libraries, quantitative 5'-RACE with molecular barcodes was used. One entry per CDR3 protein, called by TCRdb with MiXCR from the 5' RACE reads. The repertoire holds about 220,000 distinct CDR3 sequences, with around 6.6% as singletons. The V call is TRBV4-3, the J call TRBJ1-2; 8 bases are a match to TRBD1. The specimen sequenced was blood, either unsorted or a sorted T cell fraction (not recorded which). This sequence was found in a male donor with ankylosing spondylitis. The DNA of the CDR3 is TGCGCCAGCAGCCAGGACAGGGAGCTTAAAGGCTACACCTTC. It is translated as CASSQDRELKGYTF.